These 21 T cell receptor beta chains share one sample of origin, sequenced in a study of tumor-infiltrating lymphocytes in primary liver carcinoma. Unsorted whole blood served as the source of blood RNA, and germline DNA was extracted as well. With 500 ng total RNA as template and a constant-region primer, TCR beta cDNA was made. ARM-PCR was slightly modified, and three nested multiplex PCR rounds with it gave rise to the TCR beta libraries. TRBV1-TRBV30 forward primers and a C-beta reverse primer were used in the first two PCR rounds, which each ran for 10 cycles. TCRdb re-called the multiplex PCR reads through MiXCR, storing one row per CDR3 protein. Of hundreds of thousands of distinct CDR3 sequences listed, around three fifths were seen once; the top ten hold 15% to 20%. Sample: peripheral blood. The receptors were sampled from a woman aged 30 to 39 with primary liver carcinoma and hepatitis B virus infection.

The table lists this clonotype with many counts. The gene calls are TRBV11-2 and TRBJ2-1; possible D gene TRBD2, 5 bases. The CDR3 loop spans 14 amino acids. Trimming shortened V by 2 bases and J by 7 bases, and 12 bases separated the two germline ends. In germline, CDR1 is SGHAT, CDR2 FQNNGV. CDR3 protein: CASSLIGVKNEQFF. The CDR3 bases are TGTGCCAGCAGCTTAATCGGGGTCAAGAATGAGCAGTTCTTC.

A note on this clonotype: At one end, the junction sequence differs from germline, possibly due to a read error. The chain is built from TRBV4-1 and TRBJ2-7; 10 nucleotides line up with TRBD2. Germline assignment: CDR1 MGHRA and CDR2 YSYEKL. This CDR3 is built from 16 residues. DNA for the CDR3: TGCGCCGGCAGCCAACCTCCTAGCGGGAGTTCCTACGAGCAGTACTTC. Translating gives CAGSQPPSGSSYEQYF.

This clonotype has only a few counts. The chain employs TRBV12-3 or TRBV12-4 and TRBJ2-6; D may be TRBD2 (5 bases). V was cut by 5 bases and J by 1 base, with 6 bases left in between. The CDR3 contains 14 residues. The chain's CDR3 is CASSRGSGANVLTF. The CDR3 coding sequence is TGTGCCAGCAGTCGGGGATCTGGGGCCAACGTCCTGACTTTC.

CDR3 DNA sequence: TGTGCCAGCAGTTACTACCGGGGCACAGATACGCAGTATTTT. Residues: CASSYYRGTDTQYF. The chain employs TRBV6-5 and TRBJ2-3, with unresolved D. The CDR3 covers 14 residues. Trimming cost V 1 base and J 1 base, with 6 bases left between them. Germline CDR1 and CDR2: MNHEY and SVGAGI.

With regard to this clonotype: A single base separates this from a much larger clone, so it may be a read error. Without the conserved terminal phenylalanine or tryptophan, this CDR3 likely stems from a read error. The chain joins TRBV6-1 to TRBJ2-1; D unclear. The CDR3 spans 12 residues. V shed 8 bases and J shed 5 bases, with 10 bases lying between them. CDR1 is MNHNS and CDR2 is SASEGT in the germline V gene. CDR3 nucleotide sequence: TGTGCCAGCCTTGACCACAACAATGAGCAGTTCCTC. This gives the protein CASLDHNNEQFL.

Ten or more counts support this clonotype. V is TRBV29-1 and J is TRBJ1-3; D is ambiguous. The germline gives CDR1 SQVTM, CDR2 ANQGSEA. V was trimmed by 3 bases and J by 0 bases, leaving 9 bases between them. The length of the CDR3 is 14 residues. CDR3 sequence: CSVDPNLSGNTIYF. CDR3 nucleotides: TGCAGCGTTGACCCCAACCTCTCTGGAAACACCATATATTTT.

With respect to this clonotype: An end of the junction differs from the germline gene, which may be a read error. The chain uses TRBV13 and TRBJ2-1; the match to TRBD2 covers 8 bases. The CDR3 spans 15 residues. Germline lookup yields CDR1 PRHDT and CDR2 FYEKMQ (reference sequence). CDR3 sequence: CASCLGLASYNEQFF. The CDR3 DNA follows: TGTGCCAGCTGCCTCGGACTAGCATCCTATAATGAGCAATTCTTC.

Turning to this clonotype: A much larger clone lies a single base off, so this may be a read error. The genes are TRBV29-1 and TRBJ1-5; D gene ambiguous. Germline V gene lookup returns CDR1 SQVTM and CDR2 ANQGSEA. The CDR3 totals 15 residues. Deletions cut 4 bases from V and 3 bases from J, with 16 bases between. The CDR3: CSVVFERTNNQPQHF. CDR3 DNA: TGCAGCGTTGTGTTTGAGAGGACCAACAATCAGCCCCAGCATTTT. Together with reference TRBV29-1 and TRBJ1-5, the CDR3 gives the full variable domain: SAVISQKPSRDICQRGTSLTIQCQVDSQVTMMFWYRQQPGQSLTLIATANQGSEATYESGFVIDKFPISRPNLTFSTLTVSNMSPEDSSIYLCSVVFERTNNQPQHFGDGTRLSIL.

To note about this clonotype: It may be a read error: a sequence one base away is much more abundant. V gene TRBV29-1 combines with J gene TRBJ1-2; TRBD1 matches at 7 bases. After removal of 4 bases from V and 2 bases from J, the junction contained 7 bases not matched to a gene. The CDR3 sequence is 14 residues long. The V gene's germline CDR1 is SQVTM and CDR2 ANQGSEA. The CDR3 DNA is TGCAGCGTTGGGGCGTCGACAGGGAACTATGGCTACACCTTC. Its protein is CSVGASTGNYGYTF.

As for this clonotype: Sequence at one end of the junction differs from germline and may be a read error. The chain uses TRBV11-2 and TRBJ2-3; perhaps TRBD1 as D (6 bases). There are 15 residues in the CDR3. Germline-derived CDR1 and CDR2 are SGHAT and FQNNGV. CDR3 DNA: TGTGCCAGCCGCCCCTCAGGGGCGTACACAGATACGCGGTGTTTT. It is translated as CASRPSGAYTDTRCF. Variable domain in full (rest from reference TRBV11-2 and TRBJ2-3): EAGVAQSPRYKIIEKRQSVAFWCNPISGHATLYWYQQILGQGPKLLIQFQNNGVVDDSQLPKDRFSAERLKGVDSTLKIQPAKLEDSAVYLCASRPSGAYTDTRCFGPGTRLTVL.

With regard to this clonotype: Its ends do not fully match the called genes, so a read error is possible. The chain employs TRBV7-9 and TRBJ2-7; D is uncertain. The CDR3 contains 13 residues. Germline V gives CDR1 SEHNR, CDR2 FQNEAQ (reference sequence). CDR3 nucleotide sequence: TGTGCCAGCACCTTAGACATCATCTACGAGCAGTACTTC. Translated, it gives CASTLDIIYEQYF.

Ten or more counts support this clonotype. The chain couples TRBV12-3 or TRBV12-4 to TRBJ2-7; 8 bases line up with TRBD1. The trim removed 6 bases at V and 5 bases at J, leaving 12 bases unmatched. The CDR3 extends over 15 amino acids. The CDR3 DNA is TGTGCCAGCAGGCATAACCGGGACAGGAGCAACGAGCAGTACTTC. Translating it yields CASRHNRDRSNEQYF.

The V and J genes are TRBV11-3 and TRBJ2-5, with D maybe TRBD2 (5 bases). The V gene's germline CDR1 is SGHNT and CDR2 YENEEA. Trimming took 7 bases from V and 4 from J, leaving 19 bases between them. This CDR3 comprises 15 residues. This chain's CDR3 is CASNIDVTRTETQYF. The CDR3 DNA reads TGTGCCAGCAACATAGATGTAACTAGAACAGAGACCCAGTACTTC.

At least ten counts were recorded for this clonotype. This chain connects TRBV4-1 to TRBJ1-1; 8 bases are shared with TRBD1. The CDR3 contains 15 residues. V lost 5 bases and J lost 1; bases outside the gene matches: 6. Per germline, CDR1 MGHRA and CDR2 YSYEKL. CDR3 in amino acids: CASSARQGRNTEAFF. The CDR3 nucleotides are TGCGCCAGCAGCGCTCGACAGGGGAGGAACACTGAAGCTTTCTTT.

This clonotype appeared many times. The chain is built from TRBV6-1 and TRBJ1-2; D call uncertain. Trimming stripped 8 bases from V and 1 base from J, with 11 bases between. CDR1 and CDR2 from the germline V gene are MNHNS and SASEGT. This CDR3 is built from 13 residues. The CDR3 here is CASGTTNNYGYTF. In DNA, the CDR3 is TGTGCCAGCGGTACGACAAATAACTATGGCTACACCTTC.

As to this clonotype: This may be a read error, as it is one base from a much larger clone. The genes are TRBV29-1 and TRBJ2-3, with 12 bases fitting TRBD2. Germline-derived CDR1 and CDR2 are SQVTM and ANQGSEA. With V trimmed by 4 bases and J by 0 bases, 2 bases remained unmatched. This CDR3 has 15 residues. The CDR3 is CSVAGLAGSTDTQYF. In DNA, the CDR3 is TGCAGCGTTGCGGGACTAGCGGGTAGCACAGATACGCAGTATTTT.

This clonotype was seen only a few times. At one of its ends the junction is not consistent with the germline gene, which may arise from a read error. The genes are TRBV7-9 and TRBJ2-3, with TRBD2 identical over 12 bases. Germline CDR1 is SEHNR and CDR2 is FQNEAQ (reference sequence). This CDR3 spans 14 amino acids. CDR3 in DNA: TGTGCTAGCAACGGACTAGCGGGAAAAGATACGCAGTATTTT. Translated: CASNGLAGKDTQYF. Filled out from reference TRBV7-9 and TRBJ2-3, the complete variable domain reads DTGVSQNPRHKITKRGQNVTFRCDPISEHNRLYWYRQTLGQGPEFLTYFQNEAQLEKSRLLSDRFSAERPKGSFSTLEIQRTEQGDSAMYLCASNGLAGKDTQYFGPGTRLTVL.

The chain has TRBV12-3 or TRBV12-4 and TRBJ2-7; no clear D gene. This CDR3 is 14 amino acids long. V shed 3 bases and J shed 1 base, with 10 bases lying between them. CDR3 in amino acids: CASSLSGLSYEQYF. CDR3 coding DNA: TGTGCCAGCAGTTTGTCGGGTTTATCCTACGAGCAGTACTTC.

This clonotype came up many times. The rearrangement joins TRBV12-3 or TRBV12-4 to TRBJ2-5, with 13 positions matching TRBD2. The V segment lost 3 bases and the J segment 2 bases; nucleotides outside the gene matches: 3. The CDR3 runs to 16 residues. Here the CDR3 reads CASSLAGLAGQETQYF. The CDR3 DNA follows: TGTGCCAGCAGTTTGGCGGGACTAGCGGGACAAGAGACCCAGTACTTC.

With regard to this clonotype: A much larger clonotype is one base distant, so this may be a read error. The chain combines TRBV6-2 or TRBV6-3 with TRBJ2-1, with D maybe TRBD2 (5 bases). CDR3 length: 14 residues. Trimming took 7 bases from V and 8 from J, leaving 18 bases between them. The germline V gene has CDR1 MNHEY and CDR2 SVGEGT. In nucleotides, the CDR3 is TGTGCCAGCATGTGGAGGCGAGGTAAAGATGAGCAGTTCTTC. Translated: CASMWRRGKDEQFF.

About this clonotype itself: Sequence at one end of the junction differs from germline and may be a read error. The chain joins TRBV11-2 to TRBJ2-1, with 7 bases aligning to TRBD2. Germline lookup yields CDR1 SGHAT and CDR2 FQNNGV. The CDR3 has 17 residues. This CDR3 is CASSLNGLASGSYEQSF. For the CDR3, the DNA is TGTGCCAGCAGCTTAAATGGTTTGGCTAGCGGAAGTTATGAGCAGTCCTTC.